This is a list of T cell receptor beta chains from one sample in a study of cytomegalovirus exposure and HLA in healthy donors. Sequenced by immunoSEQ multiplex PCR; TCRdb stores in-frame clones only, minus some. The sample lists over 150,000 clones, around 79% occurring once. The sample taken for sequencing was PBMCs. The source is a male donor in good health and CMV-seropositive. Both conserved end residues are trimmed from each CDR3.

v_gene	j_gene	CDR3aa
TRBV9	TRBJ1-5	ASSVAGDVQPQH
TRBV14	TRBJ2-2	ASSQVRTTTGELF
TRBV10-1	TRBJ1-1	ASSFDRVTTEAF
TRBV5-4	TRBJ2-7	ASTPKEGTGSYEQY
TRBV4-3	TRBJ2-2	ASSQAGGLRGELF
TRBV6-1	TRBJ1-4	ASTPRGMGEKLF
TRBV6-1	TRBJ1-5	ASSEGMEGNQPQH
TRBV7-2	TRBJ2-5	ASSPSGPGTQY
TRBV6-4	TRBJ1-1	ASSASHGETEAF
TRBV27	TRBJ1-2	ASSLRGYGYT
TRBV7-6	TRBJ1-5	ASSPLGGAGTQH
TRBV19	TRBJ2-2	ASSIWGRGRTGPRTGELF
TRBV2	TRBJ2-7	ASRRGGTGRYEQY
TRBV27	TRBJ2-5	ASSWTNRGETQY
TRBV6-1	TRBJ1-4	ASSEALTGGEKLF
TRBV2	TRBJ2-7	AGGGIRDEQY
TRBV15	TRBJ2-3	ATSKGGRVDTQY
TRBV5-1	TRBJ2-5	ASSFRDRAETQY
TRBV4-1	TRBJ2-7	ASSQPRETYRQY
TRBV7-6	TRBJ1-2	ASSLGRTGLGGYT
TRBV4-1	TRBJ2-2	ASSVRGTGELF
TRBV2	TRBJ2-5	ASSEFGVREIKQETQY
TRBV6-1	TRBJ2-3	ASSEAHRGSGDTQY
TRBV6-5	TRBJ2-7	ASSSGRVGEQY
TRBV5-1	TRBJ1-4	ASSPTGMGTNEKLF
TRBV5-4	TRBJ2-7	ASTGGGSYEQY
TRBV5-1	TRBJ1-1	ASSPGTVPRAEAF
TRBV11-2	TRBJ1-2	ASSLVQGARNYGYT
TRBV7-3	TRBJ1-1	ASSPRTGIEAF
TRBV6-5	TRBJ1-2	ASSYTDRESYYGYT
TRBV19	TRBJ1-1	ASSNRGRAEAF
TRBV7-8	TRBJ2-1	ASSLGRDNEQF
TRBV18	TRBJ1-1	ASSFDQWREAF
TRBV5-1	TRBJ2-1	ASRTSGGWDEQF
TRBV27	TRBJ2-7	ASSNPGGFGEQY
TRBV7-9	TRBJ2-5	ASSSQGARETQY
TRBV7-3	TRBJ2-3	ASSSSADTQY
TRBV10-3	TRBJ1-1	AISERGGVNTEAF
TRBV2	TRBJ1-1	ASMGGRWNTEAF
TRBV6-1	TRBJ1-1	ASSPNNRGWAEAF
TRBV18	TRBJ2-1	ASSPLVNEQF
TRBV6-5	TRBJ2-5	ASSYGEGETQY
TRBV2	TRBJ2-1	ASSLTSGGANEQF
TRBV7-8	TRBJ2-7	ASSDEGEQY
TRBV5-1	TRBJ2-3	ASSYRGQSTDTQY
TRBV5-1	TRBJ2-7	ASSLELAGAKQY
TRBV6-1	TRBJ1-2	ASSVSPGVGYT
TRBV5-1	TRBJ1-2	ASSLAMRGRGYT
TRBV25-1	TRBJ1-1	ASSDPSAPGGSEAF
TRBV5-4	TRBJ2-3	ALQTTGIGGPDTQY
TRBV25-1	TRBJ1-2	ASSEPGQQNGYT
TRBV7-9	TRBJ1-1	ASSSGTEAF
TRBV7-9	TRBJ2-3	ASSLPRDRDTQY
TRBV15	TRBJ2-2	ATSRDRETGELF
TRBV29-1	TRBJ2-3	SVKTRGTGGFAADTQY
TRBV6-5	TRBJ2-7	ASSSSGSEQY
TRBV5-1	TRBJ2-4	ASSLGQGASIQY